These T cell receptor beta chains were read from a single sample in a study of blood T cell repertoires in COVID-19. The data were produced by immunoSEQ multiplex PCR, yet TCRdb's version contains in-frame clones alone and is incomplete. The sample shows about 250,000 clones, 70% to 90% of them seen only once. The sequenced sample was peripheral blood. These receptors were obtained from a man younger than 30 with active or convalescent COVID-19. CDR3s include the opening cysteine and the closing phenylalanine or tryptophan. D genes are given only for firm matches. For some rows the clone size is stated as once, few or many, or as a class when expanded; others skip it.

D gene: NA; V gene: TRBV7-6; clone size: NA; J gene: TRBJ2-6; CDR3 protein: CASSLVIATPSGANVLTF; CDR3 DNA: TGTGCCAGCAGCTTAGTTATCGCGACACCCTCTGGGGCCAACGTCCTGACTTTC
D gene: TRBD1; V gene: TRBV19; clone size: once; J gene: TRBJ1-6; CDR3 protein: CASSITPGQGAISPLHF; CDR3 DNA: TGTGCCAGTAGTATCACTCCGGGACAGGGGGCAATTTCACCCCTCCACTTT
D gene: TRBD2; V gene: TRBV5-5; clone size: NA; J gene: TRBJ2-1; CDR3 protein: CASSSPEAGVGYNEQFF; CDR3 DNA: TGTGCCAGCAGCTCCCCCGAAGCGGGGGTGGGATACAATGAGCAGTTCTTC
D gene: NA; V gene: TRBV29-1; clone size: NA; J gene: TRBJ1-2; CDR3 protein: CSVVANGYTF; CDR3 DNA: TGCAGCGTTGTAGCGAACGGCTACACCTTC
D gene: TRBD1; V gene: TRBV6-1; clone size: few; J gene: TRBJ1-5; CDR3 protein: CASSEGYRGQPQHF; CDR3 DNA: TGTGCCAGCAGTGAAGGATACAGGGGCCAGCCCCAGCATTTT
D gene: NA; V gene: TRBV11-2; clone size: few; J gene: TRBJ1-2; CDR3 protein: CASSLPPENYGYTF; CDR3 DNA: TGTGCCAGCAGCTTACCCCCGGAGAACTATGGCTACACCTTC
D gene: NA; V gene: TRBV7-9; clone size: NA; J gene: TRBJ2-3; CDR3 protein: CASSHSSVDTQYF; CDR3 DNA: TGTGCCAGCAGCCACAGTAGCGTAGATACGCAGTATTTT
D gene: NA; V gene: TRBV7-3; clone size: NA; J gene: TRBJ2-3; CDR3 protein: CASSSQKTDTQYF; CDR3 DNA: TGTGCCAGCAGCTCCCAGAAGACAGATACGCAGTATTTT
D gene: NA; V gene: TRBV6-5; clone size: NA; J gene: TRBJ2-5; CDR3 protein: CASRLDPDGLWTQYF; CDR3 DNA: TGTGCCAGCAGACTCGATCCCGATGGTTTGTGGACCCAGTACTTC
D gene: TRBD2; V gene: TRBV19; clone size: NA; J gene: TRBJ2-5; CDR3 protein: CASSPIPGLAEKETQYF; CDR3 DNA: TGTGCCAGTAGCCCCATCCCCGGACTAGCGGAAAAAGAGACCCAGTACTTC
D gene: NA; V gene: TRBV6-2/TRBV6-3; clone size: NA; J gene: TRBJ1-2; CDR3 protein: CASSDRNYGYTF; CDR3 DNA: TGTGCCAGCAGCGACAGAAACTATGGCTACACCTTC
D gene: TRBD2; V gene: TRBV28; clone size: NA; J gene: TRBJ2-7; CDR3 protein: CASSQGTSGRDEQYF; CDR3 DNA: TGTGCCAGCAGCCAAGGGACTAGCGGGAGAGACGAGCAGTACTTC
D gene: TRBD1; V gene: TRBV10-3; clone size: NA; J gene: TRBJ2-5; CDR3 protein: CAISESRDRGRETQYF; CDR3 DNA: TGTGCCATCAGTGAGTCGAGGGACAGGGGGAGAGAGACCCAGTACTTC
D gene: NA; V gene: TRBV18; clone size: NA; J gene: TRBJ2-3; CDR3 protein: CASLRDPTDTQYF; CDR3 DNA: TGTGCCAGCTTGCGGGACCCCACAGATACGCAGTATTTT
D gene: TRBD1; V gene: TRBV19; clone size: NA; J gene: TRBJ2-7; CDR3 protein: CASGTGVGEQYF; CDR3 DNA: TGTGCCAGTGGAACAGGGGTCGGCGAGCAGTACTTC
D gene: NA; V gene: TRBV7-9; clone size: NA; J gene: TRBJ2-7; CDR3 protein: CASSLGPRQEQYF; CDR3 DNA: TGTGCCAGCAGCTTAGGACCCCGACAGGAGCAGTACTTC
D gene: TRBD1; V gene: TRBV6-5; clone size: NA; J gene: TRBJ1-4; CDR3 protein: CASSSLTGTVKEKLFF; CDR3 DNA: TGTGCCAGCAGTTCTTTGACCGGGACAGTAAAGGAAAAACTGTTTTTT
D gene: NA; V gene: TRBV30; clone size: NA; J gene: TRBJ1-4; CDR3 protein: CAWGREKLFF; CDR3 DNA: TGTGCCTGGGGGAGGGAAAAACTGTTTTTT
D gene: TRBD1; V gene: TRBV6-5; clone size: once; J gene: TRBJ1-1; CDR3 protein: CASRGTGLNTEAFF; CDR3 DNA: TGTGCCAGCAGGGGGACAGGGTTGAACACTGAAGCTTTCTTT
D gene: TRBD1; V gene: TRBV28; clone size: NA; J gene: TRBJ1-6; CDR3 protein: CASSHRQGPNSPLHF; CDR3 DNA: TGTGCCAGCAGTCATCGACAGGGGCCCAATTCACCCCTCCACTTT
D gene: NA; V gene: TRBV28; clone size: NA; J gene: TRBJ2-1; CDR3 protein: CASSFGLAGHEQFF; CDR3 DNA: TGTGCCAGCAGTTTCGGGCTAGCCGGCCATGAGCAGTTCTTC
D gene: TRBD2; V gene: TRBV4-3; clone size: NA; J gene: TRBJ2-1; CDR3 protein: CASSAGLAGGSRNEQFF; CDR3 DNA: TGCGCCAGCAGCGCCGGACTAGCGGGAGGTTCGAGGAATGAGCAGTTCTTC
D gene: TRBD2; V gene: TRBV9; clone size: NA; J gene: TRBJ2-3; CDR3 protein: CASSTSGQSNTQYF; CDR3 DNA: TGTGCCAGCAGTACTAGCGGACAAAGCAATACGCAGTATTTT
D gene: NA; V gene: TRBV2; clone size: NA; J gene: TRBJ1-4; CDR3 protein: CATIKGAATNEKLFF; CDR3 DNA: TGTGCTACAATTAAAGGGGCGGCGACTAATGAAAAACTGTTTTTT
D gene: TRBD2; V gene: TRBV5-1; clone size: once; J gene: TRBJ2-5; CDR3 protein: CASSLAITLAGTSQETQYF; CDR3 DNA: TGCGCCAGCAGCTTGGCCATCACCCTGGCAGGGACTAGCCAAGAGACCCAGTACTTC
D gene: NA; V gene: TRBV10-1; clone size: NA; J gene: TRBJ2-1; CDR3 protein: CASSGDRYNEQFF; CDR3 DNA: TGCGCCAGCAGTGGCGACAGATACAATGAGCAGTTCTTC
D gene: TRBD2; V gene: TRBV9; clone size: once; J gene: TRBJ2-3; CDR3 protein: CASTPLAGGPGDTQYF; CDR3 DNA: TGTGCCAGCACCCCACTAGCGGGAGGGCCCGGAGATACGCAGTATTTT
D gene: TRBD2; V gene: TRBV9; clone size: once; J gene: TRBJ2-7; CDR3 protein: CASSVEPGLAHEQYF; CDR3 DNA: TGTGCCAGCAGCGTAGAGCCGGGACTAGCCCACGAGCAGTACTTC
D gene: NA; V gene: TRBV9; clone size: NA; J gene: TRBJ2-1; CDR3 protein: CASSVVAGSHNEQFF; CDR3 DNA: TGTGCCAGCAGCGTAGTGGCGGGGTCACACAATGAGCAGTTCTTC
D gene: NA; V gene: TRBV6-5; clone size: NA; J gene: TRBJ1-2; CDR3 protein: CASTPKEGTRYTF; CDR3 DNA: TGTGCCAGCACCCCTAAGGAGGGGACGCGCTACACCTTC
D gene: NA; V gene: TRBV18; clone size: NA; J gene: TRBJ1-1; CDR3 protein: CASSPPLTTQGENTEAFF; CDR3 DNA: TGTGCCAGCTCACCACCCTTAACCACACAAGGAGAGAACACTGAAGCTTTCTTT
D gene: TRBD2; V gene: TRBV5-4; clone size: NA; J gene: TRBJ2-3; CDR3 protein: CASSSGLAGWDTQYF; CDR3 DNA: TGTGCCAGCAGCAGTGGACTAGCGGGGTGGGATACGCAGTATTTT
D gene: NA; V gene: TRBV28; clone size: NA; J gene: TRBJ1-3; CDR3 protein: CASSSPYEFSGNTIYF; CDR3 DNA: TGTGCCAGCAGTTCCCCCTACGAGTTCTCTGGAAACACCATATATTTT
D gene: NA; V gene: TRBV7-3; clone size: NA; J gene: TRBJ1-5; CDR3 protein: CASSPDGGDQPQHF; CDR3 DNA: TGTGCCAGCAGCCCCGACGGGGGGGACCAGCCCCAGCATTTT
D gene: NA; V gene: TRBV6-2/TRBV6-3; clone size: NA; J gene: TRBJ2-1; CDR3 protein: CASSYRLPEQFF; CDR3 DNA: TGTGCCAGCAGTTACAGACTACCCGAGCAGTTCTTC
D gene: TRBD1; V gene: TRBV4-2; clone size: NA; J gene: TRBJ1-2; CDR3 protein: CASSQDPRDREGYTF; CDR3 DNA: TGTGCCAGCAGCCAAGATCCAAGAGACAGGGAAGGCTACACCTTC
D gene: NA; V gene: TRBV20-1; clone size: NA; J gene: TRBJ2-3; CDR3 protein: CSASVNRRAVDTQYF; CDR3 DNA: TGCAGTGCTAGTGTCAATCGGAGGGCCGTAGATACGCAGTATTTT
D gene: NA; V gene: TRBV10-2; clone size: NA; J gene: TRBJ2-7; CDR3 protein: CASSDISYEQYF; CDR3 DNA: TGCGCCAGCAGTGATATCTCCTACGAGCAGTACTTC
D gene: TRBD1; V gene: TRBV5-1; clone size: NA; J gene: TRBJ2-3; CDR3 protein: CASSWDRGNTQYF; CDR3 DNA: TGCGCCAGCAGCTGGGACAGGGGAAATACGCAGTATTTT
D gene: TRBD2; V gene: TRBV7-8; clone size: NA; J gene: TRBJ2-1; CDR3 protein: CASSLAGDPRYEQFF; CDR3 DNA: TGTGCCAGCAGCTTGGCGGGGGACCCTCGGTATGAGCAGTTCTTC
D gene: TRBD1; V gene: TRBV7-3; clone size: NA; J gene: TRBJ2-7; CDR3 protein: CASSLGGTGGYEQYF; CDR3 DNA: TGTGCCAGCAGCTTAGGCGGGACAGGGGGTTACGAGCAGTACTTC
D gene: TRBD1; V gene: TRBV27; clone size: few; J gene: TRBJ1-2; CDR3 protein: CASSTTGAGGYTF; CDR3 DNA: TGTGCCAGCAGCACTACAGGGGCCGGGGGCTACACCTTC
D gene: NA; V gene: TRBV7-2; clone size: NA; J gene: TRBJ2-7; CDR3 protein: CASSLDRVRYEQYF; CDR3 DNA: TGTGCCAGCAGCTTAGACAGGGTACGGTACGAGCAGTACTTC
D gene: TRBD1; V gene: TRBV29-1; clone size: NA; J gene: TRBJ1-1; CDR3 protein: CSVDGEGARTEAFF; CDR3 DNA: TGCAGCGTTGACGGTGAGGGGGCGAGAACTGAAGCTTTCTTT
D gene: TRBD1; V gene: TRBV7-2; clone size: NA; J gene: TRBJ2-3; CDR3 protein: CASSDTMDRGRPF; CDR3 DNA: TGTGCCAGCAGCGACACTATGGACAGGGGACGTCCTTTT
D gene: TRBD2; V gene: TRBV5-1; clone size: NA; J gene: TRBJ2-7; CDR3 protein: CASSLDGGGFSYEQYF; CDR3 DNA: TGCGCCAGCAGCTTGGACGGCGGGGGATTTTCCTACGAGCAGTACTTC
D gene: NA; V gene: TRBV18; clone size: NA; J gene: TRBJ2-3; CDR3 protein: CASSPLQGVDTQYF; CDR3 DNA: TGTGCCAGCTCACCACTACAGGGAGTGGATACGCAGTATTTT
D gene: TRBD1; V gene: TRBV6-2/TRBV6-3; clone size: NA; J gene: TRBJ1-1; CDR3 protein: CASSYALTGVVANTEAFF; CDR3 DNA: TGTGCCAGCAGTTACGCTCTGACAGGGGTGGTCGCGAACACTGAAGCTTTCTTT
D gene: TRBD1; V gene: TRBV4-3; clone size: NA; J gene: TRBJ1-4; CDR3 protein: CASSQQTGGSEKLFF; CDR3 DNA: TGCGCCAGCAGCCAACAGACAGGGGGGTCTGAAAAACTGTTTTTT
D gene: TRBD1; V gene: TRBV6-2/TRBV6-3; clone size: NA; J gene: TRBJ2-7; CDR3 protein: CASSYLDRGEQYF; CDR3 DNA: TGTGCCAGCAGTTACTTGGACAGGGGCGAGCAGTACTTC
D gene: TRBD1; V gene: TRBV15; clone size: NA; J gene: TRBJ1-5; CDR3 protein: CATSREGDSLIQPQHF; CDR3 DNA: TGTGCCACCAGCAGAGAGGGGGACAGTTTGATTCAGCCCCAGCATTTT
D gene: TRBD1; V gene: TRBV5-4; clone size: NA; J gene: TRBJ2-5; CDR3 protein: CASSLDRGWVETQYF; CDR3 DNA: TGTGCCAGCAGCTTGGACAGGGGATGGGTGGAGACCCAGTACTTC